This TCR beta chain was captured by sequencing in a study of T cells in Graves' hyperthyroidism and ophthalmopathy. The V gene lost 5 bases and the J gene lost 2 bases, with 9 bases spanning the gap. Per germline, CDR1 SGHVS and CDR2 FQNEAQ. CDR3 length equals 14 residues. Authors of the study amplified TCR beta CDR3 regions from RNA transcripts. TCR CDR3 underwent first-round RT-PCR with the HTBI primer set. MiXCR was run by TCRdb on the multiplex PCR reads, yielding one entry per CDR3 protein. The table includes about 340,000 distinct CDR3 sequences, roughly 23% detected once. The sequence was obtained from a woman in her forties or fifties with Graves' hyperthyroidism. Sequencing used blood. This chain joins TRBV7-8 and TRBJ1-4; no clear D. This CDR3 is CASSPYRTNEKLFF. CDR3 nucleotide sequence: TGTGCCAGCAGCCCCTATAGGACTAATGAAAAACTGTTTTTT.